These 5 T cell receptor beta chains originate from one sample sequenced in a study of T cell responses to AZD1222 COVID-19 vaccine. The method was immunoSEQ multiplex PCR; TCRdb's version includes in-frame clones alone and lacks a portion of them. The sample yields around 54,000 clones, around nine tenths seen once. Sequences were derived from peripheral blood, sampled 28 days after the second AZD1222 dose. The receptors derive from an adult who received the AZD1222 COVID-19 vaccine.

V gene TRBV5-1 combines with J gene TRBJ1-2, with D unresolved. Trimming took off 0 bases at V and 2 bases at J, with 5 bases between the two ends. This CDR3 is 13 amino acids long. Germline V gene data show CDR1 as SGHRS and CDR2 as YFSETQ. CDR3 coding DNA: TGCGCCAGCAGCTTGGACGGGAACTATGGCTACACCTTC. Protein: CASSLDGNYGYTF. The whole variable domain, remainder taken from reference TRBV5-1 and TRBJ1-2, is KAGVTQTPRYLIKTRGQQVTLSCSPISGHRSVSWYQQTPGQGLQFLFEYFSETQRNKGNFPGRFSGRQFSNSRSEMNVSTLELGDSALYLCASSLDGNYGYTFGSGTRLTVV.

This clone was recorded a few times. For the CDR3, the DNA is TGTGCCAGCAGCCCCGGAGTGAATAGAGAGCAGTACTTC. It specifies CASSPGVNREQYF. The J gene is TRBJ2-7, the V gene TRBV12-3 or TRBV12-4; D unclear. V dropped 6 bases and J dropped 7 bases, with 16 bases sitting between them. The CDR3 is made up of 13 amino acids.

The V and J genes are TRBV5-6 and TRBJ2-2; D may be TRBD1 or TRBD2 (6 bases each). V lost 5 bases to trimming and J lost 5 bases, with 13 bases between them. The CDR3 is 14 amino acids. CDR1 and CDR2 (germline): SGHDT, YYEEEE. CDR3 sequence (DNA): TGTGCCAGCAGGAGGAGGGGGGAAACCGGGGAGCTGTTTTTT. Translated, it gives CASRRRGETGELFF.

This clone was seen only a few times. The chain's CDR3 is CASSLGGGAWQTQYF. CDR3 DNA sequence: TGTGCCAGCAGCTTAGGAGGCGGGGCCTGGCAGACCCAGTACTTC. The rearrangement links TRBV11-3 to TRBJ2-5; D perhaps matches TRBD2 (6 bases). Per germline, CDR1 SGHNT and CDR2 YENEEA. Trimming took off 1 base at V and 6 bases at J, with 15 bases between the two ends. CDR3 length equals 15 residues.

The chain has TRBV28 and TRBJ1-3; no reliable D call. V was cut by 1 base and J by 1 base, with 8 bases left in between. CDR3 length: 15 amino acids. The germline gives CDR1 MDHEN, CDR2 SYDVKM. The CDR3 nucleotides read TGTGCCAGCAGTTTATATTCGGGATCTGGAAACACCATATATTTT. It specifies CASSLYSGSGNTIYF. Based on the CDR3 plus reference TRBV28 and TRBJ1-3, the full variable domain is DVKVTQSSRYLVKRTGEKVFLECVQDMDHENMFWYRQDPGLGLRLIYFSYDVKMKEKGDIPEGYSVSREKKERFSLILESASTNQTSMYLCASSLYSGSGNTIYFGEGSWLTVV.